The rows below give T cell receptor beta chains drawn from one sample of a study of cytomegalovirus exposure and HLA in healthy donors. Using immunoSEQ multiplex PCR, the repertoire was profiled, and TCRdb retains in-frame clones only, with some absent. This sample has 140,000 or so clones, with roughly 79% found just once. Specimen: PBMCs. The origin of the receptors is a woman aged 55-69 years in good health and CMV-seropositive. Each CDR3 is given with its conserved first and last residue. D genes are given only for firm matches. Size is omitted from some rows. Given values are once, few, many or a class for expanded clones.

V gene	clone size	J gene	D gene	CDR3 length	CDR3 protein
TRBV2	few	TRBJ2-7	TRBD1	14	CASSADRGRYEQYF
TRBV27	once	TRBJ2-5	TRBD1	15	CASRERDRVQETQYF
TRBV29-1	once	TRBJ2-2	TRBD2	17	CSVEDPSERGLGGELFF
TRBV27	-	TRBJ2-3	-	15	CASSLLGSSTDTQYF
TRBV7-9	-	TRBJ2-7	-	13	CASSPDWGDEQYF
TRBV9	-	TRBJ2-1	-	13	CASSVGWANEQFF
TRBV5-1	-	TRBJ1-2	-	13	CASSGEGGYGYTF
TRBV11-3	-	TRBJ2-3	-	13	CASSQGSTDTQYF
TRBV15	-	TRBJ2-3	TRBD1	15	CATSMGQESTDTQYF
TRBV9	-	TRBJ2-2	TRBD2	15	CASSVLAGDTGELFF
TRBV5-1	-	TRBJ2-3	TRBD2	17	CASSQGLAGGGTDTQYF
TRBV7-3	-	TRBJ2-1	-	16	CASSLQGGILLDEQFF
TRBV4-1	few	TRBJ2-5	-	14	CASSQSPGVGTQYF
TRBV4-3	-	TRBJ2-3	TRBD1	15	CASSQGQFSTDTQYF
TRBV27	-	TRBJ2-7	TRBD2	15	CASSLGLAAAYEQYF
TRBV14	-	TRBJ2-7	-	13	CASSQGTVGEQYF
TRBV7-9	-	TRBJ2-4	-	13	CASSLEPGNIQYF
TRBV4-2	-	TRBJ2-2	TRBD2	15	CASSHRTSVTGELFF